The TCR beta chain under discussion was sequenced for a study of T cells in Graves' hyperthyroidism and ophthalmopathy. Study-wide findings and caveats: Ophthalmopathy onset followed model prediction by a median roughly 6.5 months.

A note on this clonotype: Its antigen is currently unknown.

In making diagnoses, clinical symptoms, serum thyroxine and TRAb, thyroid ultrasound and orbital computed tomography were all used. Germline V gene data show CDR1 as SQVTM and CDR2 as ANQGSEA. The CDR3 sequence is 12 residues long. Trimming pared 3 bases from V and 1 base from J, leaving 6 bases between. Using RNA transcripts as the source, TCR beta CDR3 regions were amplified. First-round RT-PCR of the TCR CDR3 relied on the HTBI primer set. TCRdb independently ran MiXCR on the multiplex PCR reads; one entry per CDR3 protein. The data hold hundreds of thousands of distinct CDR3 sequences, with around 13% observed a single time.

This sequence was found in a woman aged 45-59 years with Graves' ophthalmopathy. Sequencing was carried out using blood. The chain links TRBV29-1 to TRBJ1-2, with D hard to call. This CDR3 is CSVDEGNYGYTF. The CDR3 DNA reads TGCAGCGTTGACGAGGGTAACTATGGCTACACCTTC.